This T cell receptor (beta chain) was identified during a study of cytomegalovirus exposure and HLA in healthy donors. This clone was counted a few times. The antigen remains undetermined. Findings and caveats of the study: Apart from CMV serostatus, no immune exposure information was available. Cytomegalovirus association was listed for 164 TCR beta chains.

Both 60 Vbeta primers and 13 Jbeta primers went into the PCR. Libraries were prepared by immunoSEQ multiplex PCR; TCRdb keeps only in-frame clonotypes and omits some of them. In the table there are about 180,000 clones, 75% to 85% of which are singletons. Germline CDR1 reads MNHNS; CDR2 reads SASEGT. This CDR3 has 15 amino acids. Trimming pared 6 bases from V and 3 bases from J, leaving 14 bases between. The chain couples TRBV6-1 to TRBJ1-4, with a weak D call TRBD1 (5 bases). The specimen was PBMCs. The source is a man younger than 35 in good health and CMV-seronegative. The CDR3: CASSQGAGSNEKLFF. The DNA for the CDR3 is TGTGCCAGCAGCCAGGGCGCCGGGTCTAATGAAAAACTGTTTTTT.